This TCR beta chain originates from a study of T cell changes during pregnancy in multiple sclerosis. CDR3 length: 15 residues. V was pared by 2 bases and J by 1 base, with 9 bases between. The germline V gene has CDR1 KGHSH and CDR2 LQKENI. The method was immunoSEQ multiplex PCR; TCRdb's version includes in-frame clones alone and lacks a portion of them. The repertoire holds about 42,000 clones, around 90% seen once, with roughly 0.9% in the top ten. This receptor was taken from a female donor with multiple sclerosis, enrolled in a pregnancy study. The rearrangement links TRBV18 to TRBJ2-1, with no clear D. The specimen comprised CD4+ T cells from peripheral blood mononuclear cells, sampled after pregnancy. The CDR3 DNA reads as TGTGCCAGCTCACCAGGAAAACAGTCCTACAATGAGCAGTTCTTC. Translated: CASSPGKQSYNEQFF.